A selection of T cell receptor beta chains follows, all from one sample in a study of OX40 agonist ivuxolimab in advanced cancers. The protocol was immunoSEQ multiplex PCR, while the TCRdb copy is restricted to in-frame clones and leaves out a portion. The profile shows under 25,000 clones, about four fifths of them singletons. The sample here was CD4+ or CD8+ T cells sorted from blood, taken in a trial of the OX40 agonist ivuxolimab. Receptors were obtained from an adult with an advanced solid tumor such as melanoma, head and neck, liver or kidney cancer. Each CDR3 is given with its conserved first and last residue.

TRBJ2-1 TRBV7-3 CASSLRVGENNEQFF
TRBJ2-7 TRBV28 CASGENGYEQYF
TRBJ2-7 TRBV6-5 CASSPQGRDDEQYF
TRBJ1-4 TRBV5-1 CASRSTNEKLFF
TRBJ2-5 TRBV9 CASSVEASGYQETQYF
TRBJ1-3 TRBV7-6 CASSPGQGSSGNTIYF
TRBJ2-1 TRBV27 CASTLGGSGNEQFF
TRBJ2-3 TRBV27 CASSLSPGPDTQYF
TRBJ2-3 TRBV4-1 CASSQNGDTQYF
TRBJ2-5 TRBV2 CASSDPTETQYF
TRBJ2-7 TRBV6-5 CASRRSGSDLYEQYF
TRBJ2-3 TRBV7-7 CASSLARGTDTQYF
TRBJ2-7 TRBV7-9 CASSLGQGAYEQYF
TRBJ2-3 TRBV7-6 CASSLYEQRGGGTDTQYF
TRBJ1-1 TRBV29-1 CSFLRGGTEAFF
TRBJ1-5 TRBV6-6 CASGREGASNQPQHF
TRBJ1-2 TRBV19 CARPPGTGIYGYTF
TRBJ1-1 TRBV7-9 CASSTGTGKAEAFF
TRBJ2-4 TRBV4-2 CASSQDFTSGDIQYF
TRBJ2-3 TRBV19 CASSPGAPITDTQYF
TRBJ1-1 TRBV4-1 CASSPEWDTEAFF
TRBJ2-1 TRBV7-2 CASRPTSGPTYNEQFF
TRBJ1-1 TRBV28 CASTSHLGANTEAFF
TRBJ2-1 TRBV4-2 CASSQDLGGGHDEQFF
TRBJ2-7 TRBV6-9 CASSYSAAPYEQYF
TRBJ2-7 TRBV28 CASTTSQSGGDYEQYF
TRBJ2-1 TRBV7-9 CASSFSGSSYNEQFF
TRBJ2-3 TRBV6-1 CASSEVRELATQYF
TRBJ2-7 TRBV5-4 CASSMTANEQYF
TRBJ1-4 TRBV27 CAGSFGGGITTNEKLFF
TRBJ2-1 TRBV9 CASSPYGSYNEQFF
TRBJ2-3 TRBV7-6 CASSLLPTDTQYF
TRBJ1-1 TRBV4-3 CASSQGDYLGDEAFF
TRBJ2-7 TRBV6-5 CASSYSSRAYEQYF
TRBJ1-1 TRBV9 CASSGQGGNTEAFF
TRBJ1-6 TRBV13 CASSGGGPPLHF
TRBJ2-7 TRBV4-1 CASSQGAANYEQYF
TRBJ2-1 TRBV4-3 CASSQDLTMGNEQFF
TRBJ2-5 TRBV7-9 CASSNGAETQYF
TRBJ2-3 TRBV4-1 CASSSGQGASDTQYF
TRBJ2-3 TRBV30 CARAKAGGLTDTQYF
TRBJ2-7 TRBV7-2 CASRELAGAYEQYF
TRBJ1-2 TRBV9 CASSVQGANNYGYTF
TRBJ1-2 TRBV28 CASSYPGGTPYGYTF
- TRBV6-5 CASTAGQGYEQYF
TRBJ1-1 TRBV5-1 CASLLEPMNTEAFF
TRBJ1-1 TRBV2 CASRQTMTGLNTEAFF
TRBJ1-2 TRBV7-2 CASSPGPNYGYTF
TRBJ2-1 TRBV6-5 CASSYSLTTYNEQFF
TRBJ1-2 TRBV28 CASRPNDRGFDYGYTF
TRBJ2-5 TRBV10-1 CASRLDRERVDEETQYF
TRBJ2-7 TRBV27 CASSFGYEQYF
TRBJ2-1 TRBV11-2 CASSGGDYNEQFF
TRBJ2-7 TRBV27 CASSLSPDYEQYF